The following is a T cell receptor beta chain sequence with its context. Its specificity is not known. The germline V and J ends were trimmed by 0 bases and 0 bases, with 6 bases remaining between them. This CDR3 has 14 residues. Germline V gives CDR1 MGHDK, CDR2 SYGVNS. This record belongs to a study of OX40 agonist ivuxolimab in advanced cancers. On the study more broadly: The dose of intravenous ivuxolimab that patients received every 2 weeks ranged from 0.01 to 10 mg/kg. Dose-escalation patients' cancers were hepatocellular carcinoma, melanoma, renal cell or head and neck cancer.

Blood sampling was done at baseline, cycle 4 day 1, and cycle 7 day 1. Produced via immunoSEQ multiplex PCR; TCRdb's table is partial and in-frame only. Among some 87,000 clones listed, 94% were seen once. Broader study findings: Clonal expansion in partial responders at 0.1-3.0 mg/kg ranked among the lowest.

This receptor was taken from an adult with an advanced solid tumor such as melanoma, head and neck, liver or kidney cancer. The chain employs TRBV25-1 and TRBJ2-7; D gene unclear. The sample consisted of CD4+ or CD8+ T cells sorted from blood, taken in a trial of the OX40 agonist ivuxolimab. CDR3 protein: CASSEYYSSYEQYF. In DNA form, the CDR3 reads TGTGCCAGCAGTGAATATTACAGCTCCTACGAGCAGTACTTC.